The rows below give T cell receptor beta chains drawn from one sample of a study of OX40 agonist ivuxolimab in advanced cancers. Profiling relied on immunoSEQ multiplex PCR, and the TCRdb table lists in-frame clones only, not all of them. This table holds 30,000 to 40,000 clones, about three quarters found once. Sample: CD4+ or CD8+ T cells sorted from blood, taken in a trial of the OX40 agonist ivuxolimab. These receptors all come from an adult with an advanced solid tumor such as melanoma, head and neck, liver or kidney cancer. Each CDR3 is given with its conserved first and last residue. D genes are given only for firm matches. For some rows the clone size is stated as once, few or many, or as a class when expanded; others skip it.

j_call clone_size v_call d_call cdr3_nt cdr3_aa
TRBJ1-3 NA TRBV6-6 TRBD1 TGTGCCAGCAGTTTAACAGGGGGCTCTGGAAACACCATATATTTT CASSLTGGSGNTIYF
TRBJ2-5 NA TRBV4-2 TRBD2 TGTGCCAGCAGCCAAGATTATCGCGGGGGGACGGTGGGAGAGACCCAGTACTTC CASSQDYRGGTVGETQYF
TRBJ1-6 NA TRBV30 NA TGTGCCTGGAGTGTTATAGGTTCACCCCTCCACTTT CAWSVIGSPLHF
TRBJ1-6 NA TRBV6-5 TRBD1 TGTGCCAGCACTCCCGGACAGGGAACACCCCTCCACTTT CASTPGQGTPLHF
TRBJ1-5 NA TRBV19 TRBD1 TGTGCCAGTAGCCTAAGGCGACAGGGGGCGAGGAATCATCAGCCCCAGCATTTT CASSLRRQGARNHQPQHF
TRBJ2-4 NA TRBV30 TRBD1 TGTGCCTGGAGTGTTAGGACAGGCTATGACAAAAACATTCAGTACTTC CAWSVRTGYDKNIQYF
TRBJ2-7 NA TRBV6-6 NA TGTGCCAGCAGCGGGACAAAATACGAGCAGTACTTC CASSGTKYEQYF
TRBJ1-2 few TRBV25-1 TRBD1 TGTGCCAGCAGTGCCGGAGGGACAGGGGGGCTACGGGGCTACACCTTC CASSAGGTGGLRGYTF
TRBJ1-1 once TRBV5-1 NA TGCGCCAGCAGCCACGACCTTGACAGGAACACTGAAGCTTTCTTT CASSHDLDRNTEAFF
TRBJ1-2 NA TRBV19 TRBD1 TGTGCCAGGGAAGACAGGGCTAGGGCTGGCTACACCTTC CAREDRARAGYTF
TRBJ2-1 NA TRBV7-9 TRBD1 TGTGCCAGCAGCTTAGGGGGCAGGGGGCTGTACAATGAGCAGTTCTTC CASSLGGRGLYNEQFF
TRBJ2-3 NA TRBV7-2 TRBD2 TGTGCCAGCACCCCAGCTAGCGGGGGGCGCGAAACGCAGTATTTT CASTPASGGRETQYF
TRBJ1-3 NA TRBV6-1 NA TGTGCCAGCAGTGCTGTTAGGTCGGGCTCTGGAAACACCATATATTTT CASSAVRSGSGNTIYF
TRBJ2-3 NA TRBV19 NA TGTGCCAGTAGTTTGTTGAGGGATAGCACAGATACGCAGTATTTT CASSLLRDSTDTQYF
TRBJ1-1 NA TRBV9 TRBD1 TGTGCCAGCAGCGTGCCACAGGGGGTAAACACTGAAGCTTTCTTT CASSVPQGVNTEAFF
TRBJ2-4 NA TRBV5-1 TRBD2 TGCGCCAGCAGCCCGCGACTAGCGGCTAAAAACATTCAGTACTTC CASSPRLAAKNIQYF
TRBJ2-5 NA TRBV18 NA TGTGCCAGCTCACCTGGTCGACAGCAAGAGACCCAGTACTTC CASSPGRQQETQYF
TRBJ1-1 NA TRBV7-8 NA TGTGCCAGCACCCGGGATGGTTCGACCGGTTTT CASTRDGSTGF